A single T cell receptor (beta chain) is shown here with its context. This sample stems from a study of CD8 T cells in Susac syndrome. In germline, CDR1 is SGHAT, CDR2 FQDESV (reference sequence). This CDR3 comprises 14 residues. Trimming shortened V by 3 bases and J by 6 bases, and 11 bases separated the two germline ends. It was with random hexamers that about 0.45 to 1 ug RNA was reverse transcribed. TCRdb reanalysed the immunoSEQ multiplex PCR reads using MiXCR and keeps one entry per CDR3 protein. The sample carries a few hundred thousand distinct CDR3 sequences, roughly 95% recorded once. Sample: CD4+ T cells from PBMCs. The chain combines TRBV11-1 with TRBJ2-2; D is uncertain. This sequence originates from a human donor with multiple sclerosis. The CDR3 region has the DNA TGTGCCAGCAGCTTGGGCTCGTGGGCCGGGGAGCTGTTTTTT. This sequence encodes CASSLGSWAGELFF. Based on the CDR3 plus reference TRBV11-1 and TRBJ2-2, the full variable domain is EAEVAQSPRYKITEKSQAVAFWCDPISGHATLYWYRQILGQGPELLVQFQDESVVDDSQLPKDRFSAERLKGVDSTLKIQPAELGDSAMYLCASSLGSWAGELFFGEGSRLTVL.